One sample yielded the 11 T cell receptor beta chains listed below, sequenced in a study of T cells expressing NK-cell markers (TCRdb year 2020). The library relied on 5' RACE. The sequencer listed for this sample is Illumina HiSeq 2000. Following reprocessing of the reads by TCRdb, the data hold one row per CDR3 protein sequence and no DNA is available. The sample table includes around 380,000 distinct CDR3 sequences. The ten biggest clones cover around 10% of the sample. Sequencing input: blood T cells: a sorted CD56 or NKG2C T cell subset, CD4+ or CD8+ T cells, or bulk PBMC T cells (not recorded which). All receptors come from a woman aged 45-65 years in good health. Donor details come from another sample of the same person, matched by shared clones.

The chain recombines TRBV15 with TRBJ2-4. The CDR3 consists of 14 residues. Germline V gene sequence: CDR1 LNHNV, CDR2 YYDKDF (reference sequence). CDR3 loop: CATHSSLTKNIQYF.

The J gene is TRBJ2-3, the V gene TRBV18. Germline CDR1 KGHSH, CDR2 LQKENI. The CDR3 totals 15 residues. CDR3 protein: CASSPDDATTDTQYF.

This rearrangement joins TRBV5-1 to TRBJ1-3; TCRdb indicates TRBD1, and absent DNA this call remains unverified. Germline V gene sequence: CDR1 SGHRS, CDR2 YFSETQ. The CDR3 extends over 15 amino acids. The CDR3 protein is CASSLEGAKGNTIYF.

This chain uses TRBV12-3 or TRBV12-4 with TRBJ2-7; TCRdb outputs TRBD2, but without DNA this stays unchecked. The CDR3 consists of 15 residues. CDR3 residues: CASSLGDSTSYEQYF.

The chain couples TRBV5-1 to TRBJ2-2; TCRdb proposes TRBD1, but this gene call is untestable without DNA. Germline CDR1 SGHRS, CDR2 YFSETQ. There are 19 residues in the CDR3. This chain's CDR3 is CASSFPTPSRGSDTGELFF.

CDR3 in amino acids: CASSMTSGSNGELFF. J is TRBJ2-2 and V is TRBV5-1; TCRdb names TRBD2, which stays unverified in the absence of DNA. The V gene's germline CDR1 is SGHRS and CDR2 YFSETQ. The CDR3 loop spans 15 amino acids. The whole variable domain, filled in from reference TRBV5-1 and TRBJ2-2, reads KAGVTQTPRYLIKTRGQQVTLSCSPISGHRSVSWYQQTPGQGLQFLFEYFSETQRNKGNFPGRFSGRQFSNSRSEMNVSTLELGDSALYLCASSMTSGSNGELFFGEGSRLTVL.

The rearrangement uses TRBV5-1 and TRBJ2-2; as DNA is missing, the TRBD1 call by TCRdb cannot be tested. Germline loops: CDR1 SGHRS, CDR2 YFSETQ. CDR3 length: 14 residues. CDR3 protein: CASSPGSITGELFF.

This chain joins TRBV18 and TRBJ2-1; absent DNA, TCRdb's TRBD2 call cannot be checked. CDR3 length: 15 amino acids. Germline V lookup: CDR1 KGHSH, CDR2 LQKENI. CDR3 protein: CASSHGLAGNNEQFF. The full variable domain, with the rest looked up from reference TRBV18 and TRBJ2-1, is NAGVMQNPRHLVRRRGQEARLRCSPMKGHSHVYWYRQLPEEGLKFMVYLQKENIIDESGMPKERFSAEFPKEGPSILRIQQVVRGDSAAYFCASSHGLAGNNEQFFGPGTRLTVL.

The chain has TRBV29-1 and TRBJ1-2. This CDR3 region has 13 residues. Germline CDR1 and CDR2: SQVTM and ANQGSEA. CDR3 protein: CSVEDPASYGYTF.

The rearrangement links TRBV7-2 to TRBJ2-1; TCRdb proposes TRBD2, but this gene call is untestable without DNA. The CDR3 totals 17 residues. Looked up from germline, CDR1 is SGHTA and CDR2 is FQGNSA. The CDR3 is CASSNRGLARSYNEQFF.

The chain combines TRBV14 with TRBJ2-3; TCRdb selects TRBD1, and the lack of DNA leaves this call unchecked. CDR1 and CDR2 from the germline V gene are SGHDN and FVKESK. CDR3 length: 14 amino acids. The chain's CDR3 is CASSQEWGKDTQYF.